The following is a T cell receptor (beta chain) sequence with its context. Some clones are missing from TCRdb's copy, which holds only in-frame ones; the method was immunoSEQ multiplex PCR. The table records about 1 million clones, 60% to 80% of them present only once. This entry comes from a study of shared clonotypes between healthy human individuals. The overall study: Samples came from two female and a few male donors aged 18 to 49.

Germline lookup yields CDR1 SGHVS and CDR2 FQNEAQ. Trimming took 5 bases from V and 3 from J, leaving 10 bases between them. CDR3 size: 13 residues. The sequencing input was memory CD4+ T cells sorted from blood. Subset indicated: CD45RA-negative fraction. This chain uses TRBV7-8 with TRBJ1-2; no definite D call. The TCR comes from a man between 18 and 35 years old in good health. CDR3 in DNA: TGTGCCAGCAGCCGTGACGCGGACTATGGCTACACCTTC. It is translated as CASSRDADYGYTF. The whole variable domain, filled in from reference TRBV7-8 and TRBJ1-2, reads GAGVSQSPRYKVAKRGQDVALRCDPISGHVSLFWYQQALGQGPEFLTYFQNEAQLDKSGLPSDRFFAERPEGSVSTLKIQRTQQEDSAVYLCASSRDADYGYTFGSGTRLTVV.